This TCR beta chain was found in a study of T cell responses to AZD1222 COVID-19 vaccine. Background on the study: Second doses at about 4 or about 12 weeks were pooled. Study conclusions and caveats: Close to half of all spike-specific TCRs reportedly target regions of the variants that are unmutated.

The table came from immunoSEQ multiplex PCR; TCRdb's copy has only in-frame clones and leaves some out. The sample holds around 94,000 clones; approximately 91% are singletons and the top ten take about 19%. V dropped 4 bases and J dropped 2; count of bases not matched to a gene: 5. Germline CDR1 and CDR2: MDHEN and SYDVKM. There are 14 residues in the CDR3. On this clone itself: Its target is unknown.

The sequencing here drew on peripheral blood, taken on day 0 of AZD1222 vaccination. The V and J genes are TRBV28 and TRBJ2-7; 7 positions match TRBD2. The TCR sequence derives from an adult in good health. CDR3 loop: CASSSLGGTYEQYF. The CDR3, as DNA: TGTGCCAGCAGTTCCCTGGGGGGGACCTACGAGCAGTACTTC.